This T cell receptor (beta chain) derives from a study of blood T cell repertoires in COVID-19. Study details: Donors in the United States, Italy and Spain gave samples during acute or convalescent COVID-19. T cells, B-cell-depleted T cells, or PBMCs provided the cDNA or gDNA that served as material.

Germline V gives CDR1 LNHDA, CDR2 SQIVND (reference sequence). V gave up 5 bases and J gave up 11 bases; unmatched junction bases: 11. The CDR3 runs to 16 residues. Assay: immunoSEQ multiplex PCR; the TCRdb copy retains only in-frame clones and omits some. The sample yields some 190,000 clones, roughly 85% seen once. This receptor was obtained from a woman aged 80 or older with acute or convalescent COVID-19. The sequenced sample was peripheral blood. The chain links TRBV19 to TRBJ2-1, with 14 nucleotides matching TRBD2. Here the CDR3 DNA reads TGTGCCAGTAGTCCGTCCGGGACTAGCGGGGGAAGGAAGCAGTTCTTC. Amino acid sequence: CASSPSGTSGGRKQFF.